The source of this T cell receptor beta chain is a study of T cell responses to AZD1222 COVID-19 vaccine. Findings and limits, study-wide: There were repertoire samples only from the period after the peak T cell response.

Sequencing was performed with immunoSEQ multiplex PCR; in TCRdb, only in-frame clones are kept and a portion is missing. Of more than 150,000 clones listed, 80% to 90% are singletons. Comment on this clone: Its specificity is not known.

Sequenced here: peripheral blood, sampled on day 0 of AZD1222 vaccination. The origin of this receptor is an adult in good health.

The CDR3 sequence: CASSSMRGERNYGYTF. The DNA of the CDR3 is TGTGCCAGTAGTTCCATGAGGGGGGAAAGGAACTATGGCTACACCTTC. The V and J genes are TRBV19 and TRBJ1-2; D possibly corresponds to TRBD1 (6 bases). V was clipped by 5 bases and J by 2 bases, with 18 bases between them. The CDR3 contains 16 residues. Germline V lookup: CDR1 LNHDA, CDR2 SQIVND (reference sequence).